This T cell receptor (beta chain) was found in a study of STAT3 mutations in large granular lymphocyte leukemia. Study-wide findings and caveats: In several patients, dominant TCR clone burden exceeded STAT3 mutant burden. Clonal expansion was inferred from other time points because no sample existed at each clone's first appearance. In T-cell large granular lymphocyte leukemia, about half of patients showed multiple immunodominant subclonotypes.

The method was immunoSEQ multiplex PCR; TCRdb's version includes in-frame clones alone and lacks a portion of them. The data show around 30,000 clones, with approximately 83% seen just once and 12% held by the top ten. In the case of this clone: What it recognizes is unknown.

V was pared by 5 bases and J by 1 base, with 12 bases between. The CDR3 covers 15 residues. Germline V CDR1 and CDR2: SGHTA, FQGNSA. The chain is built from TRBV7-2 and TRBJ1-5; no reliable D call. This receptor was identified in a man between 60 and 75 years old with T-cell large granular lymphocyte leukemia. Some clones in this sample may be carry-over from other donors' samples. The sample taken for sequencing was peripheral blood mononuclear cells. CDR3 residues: CASSPTWWSNQPQHF. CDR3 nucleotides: TGTGCCAGCAGCCCGACCTGGTGGAGCAATCAGCCCCAGCATTTT.